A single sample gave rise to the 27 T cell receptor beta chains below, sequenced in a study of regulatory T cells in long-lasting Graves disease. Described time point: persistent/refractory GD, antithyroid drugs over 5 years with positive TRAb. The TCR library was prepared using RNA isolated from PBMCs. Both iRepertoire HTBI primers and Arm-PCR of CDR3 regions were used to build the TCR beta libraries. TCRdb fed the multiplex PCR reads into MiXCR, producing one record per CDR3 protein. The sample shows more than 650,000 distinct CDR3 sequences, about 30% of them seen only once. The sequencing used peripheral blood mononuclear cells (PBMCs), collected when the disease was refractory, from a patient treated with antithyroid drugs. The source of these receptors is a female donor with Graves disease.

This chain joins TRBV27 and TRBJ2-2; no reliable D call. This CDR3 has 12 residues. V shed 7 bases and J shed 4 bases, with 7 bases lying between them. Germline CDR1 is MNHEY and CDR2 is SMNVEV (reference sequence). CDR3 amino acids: CASKVPTGELFF. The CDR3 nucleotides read TGTGCCAGCAAGGTACCCACCGGGGAGCTGTTTTTT.

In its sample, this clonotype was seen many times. In nucleotides, the CDR3 is TGTGCCAGCAGTGAGACAGGCGGCCGGTATGGCTACACCTTC. Its translation is CASSETGGRYGYTF. The chain couples TRBV2 to TRBJ1-2; a weak D match, TRBD1 (6 bases). From germline, CDR1 is SNHLY and CDR2 FYNNEI. The length of the CDR3 is 14 residues. Trimming took 3 bases from V and 5 from J, leaving 13 bases between them.

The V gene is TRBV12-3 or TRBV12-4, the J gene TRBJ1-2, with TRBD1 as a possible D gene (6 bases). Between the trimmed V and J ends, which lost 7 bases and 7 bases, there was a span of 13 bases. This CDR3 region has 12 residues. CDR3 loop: CASTSQGSGYTF. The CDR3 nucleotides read TGTGCCAGCACCTCACAGGGTTCTGGCTACACCTTC.

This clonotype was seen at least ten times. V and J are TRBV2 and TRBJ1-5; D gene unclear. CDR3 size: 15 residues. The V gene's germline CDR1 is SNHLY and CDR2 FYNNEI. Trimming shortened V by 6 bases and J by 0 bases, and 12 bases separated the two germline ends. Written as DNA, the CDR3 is TGTGCCAGCAGGGCGGCGGACTATAGCAATCAGCCCCAGCATTTT. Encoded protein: CASRAADYSNQPQHF.

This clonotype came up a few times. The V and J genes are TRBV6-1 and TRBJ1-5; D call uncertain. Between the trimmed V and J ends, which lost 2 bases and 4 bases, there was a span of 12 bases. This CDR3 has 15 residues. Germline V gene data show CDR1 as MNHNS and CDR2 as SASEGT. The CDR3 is CASSEWREYNQPQHF. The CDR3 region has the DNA TGTGCCAGCAGTGAATGGCGGGAGTATAATCAGCCCCAGCATTTT.

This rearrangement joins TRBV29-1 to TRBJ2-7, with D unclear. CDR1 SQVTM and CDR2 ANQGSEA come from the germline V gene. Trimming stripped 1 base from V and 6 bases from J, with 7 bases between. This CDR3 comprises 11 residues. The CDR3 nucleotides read TGCAGCGTTGAAGTACAGCTCGAGCAGTACTTC. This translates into CSVEVQLEQYF.

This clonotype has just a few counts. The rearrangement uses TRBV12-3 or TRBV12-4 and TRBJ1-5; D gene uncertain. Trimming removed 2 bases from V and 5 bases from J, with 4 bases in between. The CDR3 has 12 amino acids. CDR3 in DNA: TGTGCCAGCAGTTTATGGTATCAGCCCCAGCATTTT. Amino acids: CASSLWYQPQHF.

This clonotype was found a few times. CDR3 in DNA: TGTGCCAGCAAGATGACAGTCATTGGCTATGGCTACACCTTC. Translation: CASKMTVIGYGYTF. The chain has TRBV6-1 and TRBJ1-2; possibly TRBD1 for D (5 bases). The germline V gene has CDR1 MNHNS and CDR2 SASEGT. V was pared by 7 bases and J by 4 bases, with 16 bases between. CDR3 length: 14 amino acids.

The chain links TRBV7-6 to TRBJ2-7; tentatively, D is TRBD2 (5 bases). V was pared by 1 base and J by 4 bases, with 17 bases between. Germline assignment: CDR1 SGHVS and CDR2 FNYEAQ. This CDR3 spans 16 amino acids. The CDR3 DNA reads TGTGCCAGCAGCTTAGTGTCAGGAGCGGCCCGTTACGAGCAGTACTTC. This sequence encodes CASSLVSGAARYEQYF.

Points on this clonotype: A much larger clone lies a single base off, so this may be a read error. CDR3 in amino acids: CASSFPLTSPYYNGQFF. The CDR3 nucleotides read TGTGCCAGCAGCTTCCCCCTAACTAGTCCTTACTACAATGGGCAGTTCTTC. This rearrangement joins TRBV28 to TRBJ2-1, with a possible D match to TRBD2 (5 bases). Germline CDR1 reads MDHEN; CDR2 reads SYDVKM. This CDR3 contains 17 residues.

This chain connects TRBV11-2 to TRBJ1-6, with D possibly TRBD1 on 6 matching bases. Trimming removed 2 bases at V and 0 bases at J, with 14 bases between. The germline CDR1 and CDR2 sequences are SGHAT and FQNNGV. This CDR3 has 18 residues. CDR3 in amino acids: CASSLWARGASYNSPLHF. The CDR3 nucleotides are TGTGCCAGCAGCTTATGGGCCAGGGGAGCCTCCTATAATTCACCCCTCCACTTT. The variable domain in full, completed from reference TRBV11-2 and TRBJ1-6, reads EAGVAQSPRYKIIEKRQSVAFWCNPISGHATLYWYQQILGQGPKLLIQFQNNGVVDDSQLPKDRFSAERLKGVDSTLKIQPAKLEDSAVYLCASSLWARGASYNSPLHFGNGTRLTVT.

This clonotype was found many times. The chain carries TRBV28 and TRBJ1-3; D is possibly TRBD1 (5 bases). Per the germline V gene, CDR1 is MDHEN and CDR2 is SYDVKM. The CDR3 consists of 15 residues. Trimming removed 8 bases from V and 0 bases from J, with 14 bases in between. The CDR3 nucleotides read TGTGCCAGCGGTAGCCCGACAGACTCTGGAAACACCATATATTTT. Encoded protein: CASGSPTDSGNTIYF. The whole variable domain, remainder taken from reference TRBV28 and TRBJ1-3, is DVKVTQSSRYLVKRTGEKVFLECVQDMDHENMFWYRQDPGLGLRLIYFSYDVKMKEKGDIPEGYSVSREKKERFSLILESASTNQTSMYLCASGSPTDSGNTIYFGEGSWLTVV.

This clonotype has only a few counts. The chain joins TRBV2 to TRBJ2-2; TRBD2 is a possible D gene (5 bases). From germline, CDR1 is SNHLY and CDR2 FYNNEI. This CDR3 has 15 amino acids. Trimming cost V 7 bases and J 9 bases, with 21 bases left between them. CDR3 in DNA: TGTGCCAGCAAGGAGCTAGCAGGTTTGCCCCGGGAGCTGTTTTTT. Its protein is CASKELAGLPRELFF.

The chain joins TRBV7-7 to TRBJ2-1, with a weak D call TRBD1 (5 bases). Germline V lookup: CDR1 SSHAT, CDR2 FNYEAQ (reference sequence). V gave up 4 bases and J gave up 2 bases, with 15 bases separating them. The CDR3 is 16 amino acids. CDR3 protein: CASSSRAKTTYNEQFF. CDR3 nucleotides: TGTGCCAGCAGCTCCAGGGCTAAGACGACCTACAATGAGCAGTTCTTC. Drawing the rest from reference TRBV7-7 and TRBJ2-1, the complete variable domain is GAGVSQSPRYKVTKRGQDVTLRCDPISSHATLYWYQQALGQGPEFLTYFNYEAQPDKSGLPSDRFSAERPEGSISTLTIQRTEQRDSAMYRCASSSRAKTTYNEQFFGPGTRLTVL.

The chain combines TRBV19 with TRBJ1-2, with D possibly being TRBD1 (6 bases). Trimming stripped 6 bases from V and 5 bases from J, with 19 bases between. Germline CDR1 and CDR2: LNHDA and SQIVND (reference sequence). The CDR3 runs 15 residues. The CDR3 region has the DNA TGTGCCAGTAGGTTAACAGGGATCTCCCAGTATGGCTACACCTTC. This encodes CASRLTGISQYGYTF. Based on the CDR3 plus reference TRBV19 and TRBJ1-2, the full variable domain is DGGITQSPKYLFRKEGQNVTLSCEQNLNHDAMYWYRQDPGQGLRLIYYSQIVNDFQKGDIAEGYSVSREKKESFPLTVTSAQKNPTAFYLCASRLTGISQYGYTFGSGTRLTVV.

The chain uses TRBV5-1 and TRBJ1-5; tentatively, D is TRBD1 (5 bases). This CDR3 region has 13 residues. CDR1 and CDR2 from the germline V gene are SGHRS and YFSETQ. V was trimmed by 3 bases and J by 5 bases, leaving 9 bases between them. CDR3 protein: CASSSGGDQPQHF. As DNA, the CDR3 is TGCGCCAGCAGCTCTGGAGGGGATCAGCCCCAGCATTTT.

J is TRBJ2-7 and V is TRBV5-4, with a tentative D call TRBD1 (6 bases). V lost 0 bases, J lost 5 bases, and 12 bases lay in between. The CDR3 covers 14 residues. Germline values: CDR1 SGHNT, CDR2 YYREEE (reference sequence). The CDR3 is CASSLDGGADEQYF. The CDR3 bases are TGTGCCAGCAGCTTGGATGGGGGCGCGGACGAGCAGTACTTC.

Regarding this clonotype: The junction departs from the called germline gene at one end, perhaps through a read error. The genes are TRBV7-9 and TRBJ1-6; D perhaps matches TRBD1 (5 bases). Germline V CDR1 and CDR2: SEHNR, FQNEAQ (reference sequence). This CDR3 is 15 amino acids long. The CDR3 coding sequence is TGTGCCAGCAGCGTAGCCCCGGGAGAATTAGGGGCCCTCCACTTT. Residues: CASSVAPGELGALHF.

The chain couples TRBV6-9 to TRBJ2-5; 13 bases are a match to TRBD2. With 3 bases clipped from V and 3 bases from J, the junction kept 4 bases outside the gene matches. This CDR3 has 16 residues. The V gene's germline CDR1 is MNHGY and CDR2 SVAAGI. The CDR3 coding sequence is TGTGCCAGCAGTTACGTACTAGCGGGAGGGGAAGAGACCCAGTACTTC. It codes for CASSYVLAGGEETQYF.

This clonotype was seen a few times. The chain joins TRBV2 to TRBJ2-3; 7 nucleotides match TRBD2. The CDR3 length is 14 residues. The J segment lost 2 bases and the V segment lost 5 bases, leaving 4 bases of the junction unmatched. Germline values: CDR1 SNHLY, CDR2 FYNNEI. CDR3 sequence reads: CASSFTSATDTQYF. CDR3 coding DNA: TGTGCCAGCAGTTTTACTAGCGCCACAGATACGCAGTATTTT. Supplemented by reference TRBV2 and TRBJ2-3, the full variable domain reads EPEVTQTPSHQVTQMGQEVILRCVPISNHLYFYWYRQILGQKVEFLVSFYNNEISEKSEIFDDQFSVERPDGSNFTLKIRSTKLEDSAMYFCASSFTSATDTQYFGPGTRLTVL.

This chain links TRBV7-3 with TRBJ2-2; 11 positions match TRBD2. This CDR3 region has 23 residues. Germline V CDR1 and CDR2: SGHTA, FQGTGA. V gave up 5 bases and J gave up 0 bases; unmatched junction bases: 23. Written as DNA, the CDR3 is TGTGCCAGCAGCCCAATTGCATACCCCGGGACTAGCGGCGACCCTCCGAACACCGGGGAGCTGTTTTTT. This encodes CASSPIAYPGTSGDPPNTGELFF.

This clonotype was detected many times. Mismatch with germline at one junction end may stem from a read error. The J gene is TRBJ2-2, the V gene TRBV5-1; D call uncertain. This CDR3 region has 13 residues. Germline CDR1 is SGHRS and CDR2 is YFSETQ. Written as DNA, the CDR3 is TGTGCCAGCAGCTTACCTAACACCGGGGAGCTGTTTTTT. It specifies CASSLPNTGELFF.

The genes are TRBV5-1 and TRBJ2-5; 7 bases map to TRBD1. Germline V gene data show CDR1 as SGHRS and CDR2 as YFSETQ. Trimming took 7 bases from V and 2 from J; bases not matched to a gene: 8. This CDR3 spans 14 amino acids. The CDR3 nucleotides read TGCGCCAGCGCACAGGGGACCCATCAAGAGACCCAGTACTTC. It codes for CASAQGTHQETQYF.

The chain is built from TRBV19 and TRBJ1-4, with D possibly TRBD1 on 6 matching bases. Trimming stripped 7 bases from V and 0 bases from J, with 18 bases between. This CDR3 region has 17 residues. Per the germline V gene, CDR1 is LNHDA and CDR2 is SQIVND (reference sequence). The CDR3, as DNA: TGTGCCAGTACGGCCTGGACAGCGATACCAACTAATGAAAAACTGTTTTTT. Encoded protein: CASTAWTAIPTNEKLFF.

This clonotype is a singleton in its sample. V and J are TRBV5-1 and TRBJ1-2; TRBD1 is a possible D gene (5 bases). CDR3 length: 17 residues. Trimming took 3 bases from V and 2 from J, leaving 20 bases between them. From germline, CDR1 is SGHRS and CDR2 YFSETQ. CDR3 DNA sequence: TGCGCCAGCAGCTGGAGCCCGGGACGGCTGGAGAACTATGGCTACACCTTC. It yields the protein CASSWSPGRLENYGYTF.

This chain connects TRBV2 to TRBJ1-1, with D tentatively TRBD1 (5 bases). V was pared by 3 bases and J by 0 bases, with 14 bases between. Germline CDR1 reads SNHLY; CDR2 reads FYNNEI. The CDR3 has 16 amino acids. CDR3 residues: CASSDDPTVMNTEAFF. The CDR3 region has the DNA TGTGCCAGCAGTGATGACCCGACAGTGATGAACACTGAAGCTTTCTTT.

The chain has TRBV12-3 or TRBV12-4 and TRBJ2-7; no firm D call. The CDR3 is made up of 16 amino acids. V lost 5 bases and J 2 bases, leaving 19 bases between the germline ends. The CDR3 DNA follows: TGTGCCAGCAGTCCGACTGATGGTTGGAGAACCTACGAGCAGTACTTC. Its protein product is CASSPTDGWRTYEQYF.